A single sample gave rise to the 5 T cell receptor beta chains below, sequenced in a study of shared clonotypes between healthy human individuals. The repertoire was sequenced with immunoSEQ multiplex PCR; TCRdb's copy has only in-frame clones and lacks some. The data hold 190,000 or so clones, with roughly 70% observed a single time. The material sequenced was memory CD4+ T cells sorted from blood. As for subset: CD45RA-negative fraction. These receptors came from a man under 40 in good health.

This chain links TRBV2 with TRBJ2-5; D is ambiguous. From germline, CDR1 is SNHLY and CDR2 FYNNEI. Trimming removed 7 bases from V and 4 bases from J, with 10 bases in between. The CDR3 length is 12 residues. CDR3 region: CASNVLRETQYF. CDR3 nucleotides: TGTGCCAGCAATGTATTACGAGAGACCCAGTACTTC. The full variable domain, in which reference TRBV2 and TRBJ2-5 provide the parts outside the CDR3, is EPEVTQTPSHQVTQMGQEVILRCVPISNHLYFYWYRQILGQKVEFLVSFYNNEISEKSEIFDDQFSVERPDGSNFTLKIRSTKLEDSAMYFCASNVLRETQYFGPGTRLLVL.

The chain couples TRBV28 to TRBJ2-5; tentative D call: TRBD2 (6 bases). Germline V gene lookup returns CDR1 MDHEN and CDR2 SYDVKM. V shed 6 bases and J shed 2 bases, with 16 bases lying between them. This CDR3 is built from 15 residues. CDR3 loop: CASSLGRGFQETQYF. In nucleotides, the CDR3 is TGTGCCAGCAGCCTAGGACGGGGGTTTCAAGAGACCCAGTACTTC.

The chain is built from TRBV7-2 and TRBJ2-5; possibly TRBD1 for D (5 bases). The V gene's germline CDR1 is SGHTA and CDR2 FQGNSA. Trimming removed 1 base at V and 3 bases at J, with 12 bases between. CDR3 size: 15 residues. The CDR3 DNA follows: TGTGCCAGCAGCTTAGGTGGCAGGGCGGAAGAGACCCAGTACTTC. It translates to CASSLGGRAEETQYF.

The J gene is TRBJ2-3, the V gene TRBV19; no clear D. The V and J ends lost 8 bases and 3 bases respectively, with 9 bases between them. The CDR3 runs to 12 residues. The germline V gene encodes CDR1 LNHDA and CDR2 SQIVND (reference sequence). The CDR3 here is CASPIITDTQYF. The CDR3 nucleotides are TGTGCCAGTCCCATCATTACAGATACGCAGTATTTT.

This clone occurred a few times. The CDR3 nucleotides read TGCGCCAGCAGCACGTACAGGGTTGAAGACGAGCAGTACTTC. Amino acid sequence: CASSTYRVEDEQYF. The genes are TRBV5-1 and TRBJ2-7; a weak D match, TRBD1 (6 bases). Germline V gives CDR1 SGHRS, CDR2 YFSETQ. The CDR3 extends over 14 amino acids. V lost 4 bases and J lost 5, with 16 bases in between.